Below, 14 T cell receptor beta chains from the same sample are listed, as sequenced in a study of cytomegalovirus exposure and HLA in healthy donors. Primers for the PCR totalled 60 Vbeta and 13 Jbeta. Clones were sequenced by immunoSEQ multiplex PCR, and TCRdb holds only the in-frame ones, with some missing. Among approximately 32,000 clones listed, 85% to 95% were seen once. The source material was PBMCs. The receptor source for this set is a woman aged 18-29 years in good health and CMV-seronegative.

Points on this clone: The germline gene is not matched at one end of the junction; a read error may be the cause. This chain uses TRBV7-9 with TRBJ2-7; 7 positions agree with TRBD2. This CDR3 has 15 residues. From germline, CDR1 is SEHNR and CDR2 FQNEAQ (reference sequence). The chain's CDR3 is CSSSLGGGVSYEQYF. The CDR3 nucleotides read TGTTCCAGCAGCTTAGGTGGGGGGGTCTCCTACGAGCAGTACTTC.

CDR3 region: CASSQEGTSGGGDTQYF. For the CDR3, the DNA is TGCGCCAGCAGCCAAGAGGGGACTAGCGGAGGAGGAGATACGCAGTATTTT. This chain connects TRBV4-3 to TRBJ2-3, with TRBD2 matching 11 bases. With 0 bases clipped from V and 5 bases from J, the junction kept 7 bases outside the gene matches. The germline V gene encodes CDR1 LGHNA and CDR2 YSLEER. The CDR3 is 17 residues long.

V and J are TRBV7-6 and TRBJ1-3; possibly TRBD1 for D (5 bases). CDR1 is SGHVS and CDR2 is FNYEAQ in the germline V gene. The CDR3 length is 14 residues. Trimming left V 6 bases short and J 0 bases short, with 9 bases between. CDR3 residues: CASSSGSSGNTIYF. For the CDR3, the DNA is TGTGCCAGCAGTTCAGGGTCCTCTGGAAACACCATATATTTT.

The V and J genes are TRBV28 and TRBJ2-7; TRBD2 matches at 11 bases. Germline lookup yields CDR1 MDHEN and CDR2 SYDVKM. The J segment lost 3 bases and the V segment lost 6 bases, leaving 7 bases of the junction unmatched. The CDR3 runs to 15 residues. The CDR3 reads CASSPTSGRSYEQYF. In DNA form, the CDR3 reads TGTGCCAGCAGCCCCACTAGCGGGAGAAGCTACGAGCAGTACTTC.

The chain joins TRBV6-1 to TRBJ1-4, with a weak D call TRBD1 (6 bases). The germline gives CDR1 MNHNS, CDR2 SASEGT. The CDR3 spans 15 residues. V was clipped by 7 bases and J by 7 bases, with 19 bases between them. The CDR3 here is CASTRGAQPGEKLFF. CDR3 nucleotide sequence: TGTGCCAGCACCAGGGGCGCTCAACCTGGTGAAAAACTGTTTTTT.

The gene calls are TRBV15 and TRBJ2-7, with TRBD1 matching over 9 bases. Germline-derived CDR1 and CDR2 are LNHNV and YYDKDF (reference sequence). CDR3 length: 14 residues. J was trimmed by 6 bases and V by 4 bases; bases with no gene match: 7. In DNA form, the CDR3 reads TGTGCCACCAGCACCCACAGGGGGCCGTCCGAGCAGTACTTC. Protein product: CATSTHRGPSEQYF.

The chain joins TRBV28 to TRBJ2-7, with D perhaps TRBD2 (5 bases). The CDR3 has 13 amino acids. V lost 5 bases and J 4 bases, leaving 12 bases between the germline ends. Germline assignment: CDR1 MDHEN and CDR2 SYDVKM. Here the CDR3 DNA reads TGTGCCAGCAGTCAAAGACTACCTTACGAGCAGTACTTC. It specifies CASSQRLPYEQYF.

The V gene is TRBV6-1, the J gene TRBJ2-1; 8 positions agree with TRBD2. The CDR3 spans 16 residues. V dropped 4 bases and J dropped 2; count of bases not matched to a gene: 7. The germline V gene encodes CDR1 MNHNS and CDR2 SASEGT. The CDR3: CASSAQGGGTYNEQFF. The CDR3 DNA is TGTGCCAGCAGTGCACAGGGCGGGGGGACCTACAATGAGCAGTTCTTC.

V is TRBV5-6 and J is TRBJ2-1, with 7 bases aligning to TRBD2. Germline lookup yields CDR1 SGHDT and CDR2 YYEEEE. Germline trimming cut 3 bases from V and 4 bases from J; bases unmatched to any gene: 7. The CDR3 has 15 residues. The CDR3 sequence is CASSSPGEGYNEQFF. CDR3 sequence (DNA): TGTGCCAGCAGCTCGCCGGGGGAGGGGTACAATGAGCAGTTCTTC.

This sequence joins TRBV19 and TRBJ1-2; TRBD1 matches at 10 bases. The CDR3 consists of 18 residues. Germline values: CDR1 LNHDA, CDR2 SQIVND (reference sequence). The trim removed 5 bases at V and 6 bases at J, leaving 18 bases unmatched. The CDR3 sequence is CASSLKGTGVDRLDGYTF. Here the CDR3 DNA reads TGTGCCAGTAGTCTCAAAGGGACAGGGGTCGACCGATTAGATGGCTACACCTTC.

This clone was counted once. This sequence joins TRBV19 and TRBJ2-7, with D possibly being TRBD2 (5 bases). CDR1 and CDR2 (germline): LNHDA, SQIVND (reference sequence). V was clipped by 9 bases and J by 2 bases, with 14 bases between them. The CDR3 spans 13 residues. The CDR3 here is CASSFGDTYEQYF. The CDR3, as DNA: TGTGCCAGCTCCTTCGGGGATACCTACGAGCAGTACTTC.

The genes are TRBV18 and TRBJ2-7; unclear D gene. Germline CDR1 is KGHSH and CDR2 is LQKENI. V dropped 1 base and J dropped 3 bases, with 13 bases sitting between them. The CDR3 covers 15 residues. The CDR3 bases are TGTGCCAGCTCACCACAATCCGCGGAGAGCTACGAGCAGTACTTC. Translation: CASSPQSAESYEQYF.

V usage is TRBV19 and J usage is TRBJ2-1, with D perhaps matching TRBD1 (6 bases). CDR3 length: 14 residues. V lost 9 bases and J 7 bases, leaving 19 bases between the germline ends. The germline V gene encodes CDR1 LNHDA and CDR2 SQIVND (reference sequence). The CDR3 coding sequence is TGTGCCAGCAATGCACGACCCAGGGGTAATGAGCAGTTCTTC. This codes for CASNARPRGNEQFF.

V gene TRBV10-3 combines with J gene TRBJ2-7; no clear D gene. The germline V gene encodes CDR1 ENHRY and CDR2 SYGVKD. V lost 3 bases to trimming and J lost 0 bases, with 12 bases between them. The CDR3 covers 15 residues. The CDR3 is CAISETIADSYEQYF. The CDR3 coding sequence is TGTGCCATCAGTGAAACGATAGCAGACTCCTACGAGCAGTACTTC.